This T cell receptor beta chain was documented in a study of T cell responses to AZD1222 COVID-19 vaccine. Between the trimmed V and J ends, which lost 6 bases and 6 bases, there was a span of 8 bases. The CDR3 is 12 residues long. The germline CDR1 and CDR2 sequences are SNHLY and FYNNEI. Notes on this clone: Its antigen is unidentified.

Study-level findings and limits: Seropositive at baseline were only a handful of AZD1222 recipients. There were repertoire samples only from the period after the peak T cell response.

The table came from immunoSEQ multiplex PCR; TCRdb's copy has only in-frame clones and leaves some out. Seen here are about 140,000 clones, around nine tenths observed once, and the top ten hold 1.5% to 2%. The specimen was peripheral blood, collected on day 0 of AZD1222 vaccination. The sequence was obtained from an adult in good health. The chain combines TRBV2 with TRBJ2-2, with D possibly matching TRBD2 (6 bases). The CDR3 loop reads CASRGTPGELFF. In nucleotides, the CDR3 is TGTGCCAGCAGAGGGACTCCCGGGGAGCTGTTTTTT.